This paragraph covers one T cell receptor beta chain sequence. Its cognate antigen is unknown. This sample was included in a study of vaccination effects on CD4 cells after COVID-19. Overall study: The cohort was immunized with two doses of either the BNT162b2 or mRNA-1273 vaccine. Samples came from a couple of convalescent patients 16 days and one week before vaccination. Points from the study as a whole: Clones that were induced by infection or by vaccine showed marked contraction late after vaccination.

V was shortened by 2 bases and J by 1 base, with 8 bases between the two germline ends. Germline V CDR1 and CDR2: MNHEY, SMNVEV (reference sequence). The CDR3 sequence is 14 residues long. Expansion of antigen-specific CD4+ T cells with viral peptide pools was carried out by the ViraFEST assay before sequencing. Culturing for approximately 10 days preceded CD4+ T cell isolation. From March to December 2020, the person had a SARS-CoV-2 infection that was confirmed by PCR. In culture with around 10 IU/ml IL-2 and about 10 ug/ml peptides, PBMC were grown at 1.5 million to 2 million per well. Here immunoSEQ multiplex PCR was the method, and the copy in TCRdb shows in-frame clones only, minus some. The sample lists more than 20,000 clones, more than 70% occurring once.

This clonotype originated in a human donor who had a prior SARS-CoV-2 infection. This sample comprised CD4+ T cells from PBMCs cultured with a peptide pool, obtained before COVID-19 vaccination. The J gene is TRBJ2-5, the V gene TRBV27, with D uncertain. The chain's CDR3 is CASSLKSSQETQYF. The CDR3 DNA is TGTGCCAGCAGTTTAAAATCCAGCCAAGAGACCCAGTACTTC.